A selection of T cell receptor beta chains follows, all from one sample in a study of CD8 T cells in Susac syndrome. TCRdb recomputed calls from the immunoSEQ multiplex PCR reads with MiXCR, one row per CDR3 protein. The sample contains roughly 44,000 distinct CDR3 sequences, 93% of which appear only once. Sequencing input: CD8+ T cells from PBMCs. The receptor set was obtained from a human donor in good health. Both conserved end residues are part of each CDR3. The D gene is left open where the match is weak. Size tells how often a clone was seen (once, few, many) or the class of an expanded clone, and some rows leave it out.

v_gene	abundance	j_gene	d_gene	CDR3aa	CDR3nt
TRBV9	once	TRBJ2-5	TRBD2	CASRTSGQETQYF	TGTGCCAGCAGAACTAGCGGCCAAGAGACCCAGTACTTC
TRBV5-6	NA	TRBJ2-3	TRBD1	CASSFGTEHTQYF	TGTGCCAGCAGCTTCGGGACAGAGCATACGCAGTATTTT
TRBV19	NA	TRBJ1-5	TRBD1	CASSIAGGMQPQHF	TGTGCCAGTAGTATTGCAGGGGGGATGCAGCCCCAGCATTTT
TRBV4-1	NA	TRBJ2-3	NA	CASSQESTGSRTDTQYF	TGCGCCAGCAGCCAAGAAAGCACGGGGTCTCGGACAGATACGCAGTATTTT
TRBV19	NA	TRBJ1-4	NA	CASSPGMDATNEKLFF	TGTGCCAGTAGTCCGGGCATGGATGCAACTAATGAAAAACTGTTTTTT
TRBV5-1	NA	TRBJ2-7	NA	CASSFLVERRYEQYF	TGCGCCAGCAGCTTTTTGGTTGAGAGGAGGTACGAGCAGTACTTC
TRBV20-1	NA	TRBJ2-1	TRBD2	CSASELAGPNEQFF	TGCAGTGCTAGTGAACTAGCGGGACCCAATGAGCAGTTCTTC
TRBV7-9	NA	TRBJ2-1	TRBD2	CASSPSSGSSYNEQFF	TGTGCCAGCAGCCCTTCTAGCGGGAGCTCCTACAATGAGCAGTTCTTC
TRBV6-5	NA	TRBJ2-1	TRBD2	CASAKGGYEQFF	TGTGCCAGCGCTAAGGGAGGGTATGAGCAGTTCTTC
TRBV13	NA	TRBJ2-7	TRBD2	CASSPLVLAGPYEQYF	TGTGCCAGCAGCCCTCTTGTCCTAGCGGGACCCTACGAGCAGTACTTC
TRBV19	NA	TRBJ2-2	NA	CASSTHTGELFF	TGTGCCAGTAGTACTCACACCGGGGAGCTGTTTTTT
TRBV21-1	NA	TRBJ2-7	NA	CASSRQGLLEQYF	TGTGCCAGCAGCAGACAGGGGCTCCTCGAGCAGTACTTC
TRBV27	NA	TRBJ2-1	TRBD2	CASSLGTSGFGQFF	TGTGCCAGCAGTTTAGGGACTAGCGGATTCGGGCAGTTCTTC
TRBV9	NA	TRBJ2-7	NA	CASSVGGSSYEQYF	TGTGCCAGCAGCGTTGGGGGATCGTCCTACGAGCAGTACTTC
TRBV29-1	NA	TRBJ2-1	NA	CSAAGPHGNEQFF	TGCAGCGCCGCGGGCCCCCATGGCAATGAGCAGTTCTTC
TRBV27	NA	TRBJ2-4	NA	CASSSPWGASKNIQYF	TGTGCCAGCAGTAGCCCGTGGGGCGCATCCAAAAACATTCAGTACTTC
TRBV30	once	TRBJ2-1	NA	CAWRVYNEQFF	TGTGCCTGGAGAGTATACAATGAGCAGTTCTTC
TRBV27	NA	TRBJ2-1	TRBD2	CASSPDLLREGGGEQFF	TGTGCCAGCAGTCCAGATCTGCTGCGGGAGGGAGGGGGTGAGCAGTTCTTC
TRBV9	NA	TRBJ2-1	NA	CASSASFNEQFF	TGTGCCAGCAGCGCTAGTTTCAATGAGCAGTTCTTC
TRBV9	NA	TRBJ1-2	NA	CASSVRDNYGYTF	TGTGCCAGCAGCGTGAGGGACAACTATGGCTACACCTTC
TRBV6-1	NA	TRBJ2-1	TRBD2	CASPSGRNYNEQFF	TGTGCCAGCCCGAGCGGGAGGAACTACAATGAGCAGTTCTTC
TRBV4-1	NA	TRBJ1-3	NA	CASSQVKGSGNTIYF	TGCGCCAGCAGCCAAGTAAAAGGCTCTGGAAACACCATATATTTT
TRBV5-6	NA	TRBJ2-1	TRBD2	CASSRGLVANEQFF	TGTGCCAGCAGCCGAGGACTAGTGGCGAATGAGCAGTTCTTC
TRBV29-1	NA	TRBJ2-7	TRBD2	CSVHSAGGPYEQYF	TGCAGCGTTCACTCAGCGGGAGGGCCCTACGAGCAGTACTTC
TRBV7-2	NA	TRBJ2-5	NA	CASSLVTGSVETQYF	TGTGCCAGCAGCTTAGTTACCGGGAGTGTAGAGACCCAGTACTTC
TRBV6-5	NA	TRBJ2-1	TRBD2	CASSQLAGVDNEQFF	TGTGCCAGCAGTCAGCTAGCGGGAGTGGACAATGAGCAGTTCTTC
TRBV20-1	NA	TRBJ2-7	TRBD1	CSAREVTQGLNEQYF	TGCAGTGCTAGGGAGGTAACACAGGGGTTAAACGAGCAGTACTTC
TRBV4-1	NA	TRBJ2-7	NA	CASSHPDGYEQYF	TGCGCCAGCAGCCACCCAGATGGCTACGAGCAGTACTTC
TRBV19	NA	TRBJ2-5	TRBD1	CASSIGVGQMETQYF	TGTGCCAGTAGTATAGGTGTGGGACAGATGGAGACCCAGTACTTC
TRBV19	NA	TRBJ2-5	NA	CASGIQGWSETQYF	TGTGCCAGCGGGATTCAGGGGTGGTCAGAGACCCAGTACTTC
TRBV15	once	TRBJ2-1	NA	CATSPVDNPYNEQFF	TGTGCCACCAGCCCCGTGGACAACCCATACAATGAGCAGTTCTTC
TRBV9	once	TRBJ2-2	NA	CASSGTGELFF	TGTGCCAGCAGCGGCACCGGGGAGCTGTTTTTT
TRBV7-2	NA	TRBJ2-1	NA	CASSLFQGRASSYNEQFF	TGTGCCAGCAGCCTCTTCCAAGGGCGGGCAAGCTCCTACAATGAGCAGTTCTTC